This T cell receptor beta chain was captured in a study of blood T cell repertoires in COVID-19. Study as a whole: The United States, Italy and Spain provided the acute and convalescent COVID-19 samples. Sources were T cells, B-cell-depleted T cells, or PBMCs; the material itself was cDNA or gDNA.

The method was immunoSEQ multiplex PCR; TCRdb's version includes in-frame clones alone and lacks a portion of them. This sample has hundreds of thousands of clones, with around 87% found just once. The ends were cut back, 1 base at V and 7 bases at J, with 13 bases in the middle. CDR1 is SGHDN and CDR2 is FVKESK in the germline V gene. The CDR3 is made up of 14 amino acids. This sequence was found in a woman in her 40s who had recovered from COVID-19. This chain uses TRBV14 with TRBJ2-5; D is perhaps TRBD2 (6 bases). The sample taken for sequencing was peripheral blood. The CDR3 reads CASSQVAGGVTQYF. The CDR3 coding sequence is TGTGCCAGCAGCCAAGTCGCGGGCGGGGTGACCCAGTACTTC.